Included here is one T cell receptor (beta chain) sequence, with context. Produced via immunoSEQ multiplex PCR; TCRdb's table is partial and in-frame only. This sample has around 260,000 clones, with 88% found just once. The ends lost 2 bases at V and 3 bases at J; junction bases unmatched: 4. The CDR3 runs 16 residues. CDR1 and CDR2 from the germline V gene are KGHSH and LQKENI. The sample comes from a study of blood T cell repertoires in COVID-19. Study overall: The study drew acute and convalescent COVID-19 samples from the United States, Italy and Spain.

The sample was peripheral blood. The chain couples TRBV18 to TRBJ2-3; 11 bases fit TRBD2. This clonotype was sampled from a man aged 55-75 years who had recovered from COVID-19. The CDR3 nucleotides read TGTGCCAGCTCACCAAGAACTAGCGGGGGAACAGATACGCAGTATTTT. It specifies CASSPRTSGGTDTQYF.